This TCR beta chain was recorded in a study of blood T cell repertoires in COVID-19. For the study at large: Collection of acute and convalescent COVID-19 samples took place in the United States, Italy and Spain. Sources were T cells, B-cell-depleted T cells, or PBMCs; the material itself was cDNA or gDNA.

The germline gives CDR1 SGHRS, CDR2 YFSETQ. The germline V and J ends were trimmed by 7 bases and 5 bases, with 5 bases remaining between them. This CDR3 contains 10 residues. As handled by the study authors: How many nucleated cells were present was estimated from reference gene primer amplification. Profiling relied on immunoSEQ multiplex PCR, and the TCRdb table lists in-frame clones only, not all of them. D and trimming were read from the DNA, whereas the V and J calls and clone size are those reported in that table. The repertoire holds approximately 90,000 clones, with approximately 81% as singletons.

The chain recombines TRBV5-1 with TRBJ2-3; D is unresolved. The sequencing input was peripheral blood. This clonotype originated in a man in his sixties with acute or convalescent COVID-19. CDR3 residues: CASLLDTQYF. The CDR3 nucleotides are TGCGCCAGCCTTCTAGATACGCAGTATTTT. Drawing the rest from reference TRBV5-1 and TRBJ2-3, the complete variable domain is KAGVTQTPRYLIKTRGQQVTLSCSPISGHRSVSWYQQTPGQGLQFLFEYFSETQRNKGNFPGRFSGRQFSNSRSEMNVSTLELGDSALYLCASLLDTQYFGPGTRLTVL.